The 28 T cell receptor beta chains in this list originate from one sample, sequenced in a study of cytomegalovirus exposure and HLA in healthy donors. The PCR used 60 Vbeta and 13 Jbeta primers. Produced via immunoSEQ multiplex PCR; TCRdb's table is partial and in-frame only. The table lists more than 85,000 clones, 75% to 85% of them singletons. Sequencing used PBMCs. The receptors here all came from a man between 18 and 35 years old in good health and CMV-seronegative.

About this clone itself: At one of its ends the junction is not consistent with the germline gene, which may arise from a read error. The CDR3 reads CASSLDRGKETQYF. CDR3 bases: TGTGCTAGCAGCTTAGACCGGGGGAAGGAGACCCAGTACTTC. This chain links TRBV7-7 with TRBJ2-5; perhaps TRBD2 as D (6 bases). The CDR3 consists of 14 residues. Germline V lookup: CDR1 SSHAT, CDR2 FNYEAQ (reference sequence).

Only a few counts were recorded for this clone. The V gene is TRBV19, the J gene TRBJ2-7; 7 bases map to TRBD2. J was trimmed by 2 bases and V by 3 bases; bases with no gene match: 1. This CDR3 comprises 13 residues. Germline V gene lookup returns CDR1 LNHDA and CDR2 SQIVND (reference sequence). The CDR3: CASSMRGTYEQYF. For the CDR3, the DNA is TGTGCCAGTAGTATGCGGGGGACCTACGAGCAGTACTTC.

The chain combines TRBV9 with TRBJ1-2; D is unclear. The CDR3 runs to 14 residues. The ends were cut back, 3 bases at V and 7 bases at J, with 16 bases in the middle. The germline V gene encodes CDR1 SGDLS and CDR2 YYNGEE. The CDR3 sequence is CASSGGPREGGYTF. CDR3 nucleotide sequence: TGTGCCAGCAGCGGTGGGCCACGCGAGGGTGGCTACACCTTC.

The chain uses TRBV7-6 and TRBJ2-7; D perhaps matches TRBD2 (6 bases). The CDR3 covers 14 residues. V was pared by 6 bases and J by 4 bases, with 16 bases between. From germline, CDR1 is SGHVS and CDR2 FNYEAQ. The chain's CDR3 is CASRQGTRLYEQYF. The DNA of the CDR3 is TGTGCCAGCAGGCAAGGGACTCGGCTATACGAGCAGTACTTC.

This clone is hyperexpanded in the sample. The same CDR3 arises from other DNA sequences in this sample as well. The chain has TRBV7-2 and TRBJ2-3; TRBD2 is a possible D gene (5 bases). The V end lost 0 bases, the J end lost 2 bases, and 15 bases lay between the germline ends. CDR1 SGHTA and CDR2 FQGNSA come from the germline V gene. The CDR3 spans 17 residues. CDR3 region: CASSLATVRADTDTQYF. The CDR3 bases are TGTGCCAGCAGCTTAGCGACGGTTAGAGCGGACACAGATACGCAGTATTTT. Full variable domain (missing parts from reference TRBV7-2 and TRBJ2-3): GAGVSQSPSNKVTEKGKDVELRCDPISGHTALYWYRQSLGQGLEFLIYFQGNSAPDKSGLPSDRFSAERTGGSVSTLTIQRTQQEDSAVYLCASSLATVRADTDTQYFGPGTRLTVL.

The CDR3 coding sequence is TGTGCCAGTAGTATGCAGGGGGCGCAGGGCACTGAAGCTTTCTTT. It yields the protein CASSMQGAQGTEAFF. This rearrangement joins TRBV19 to TRBJ1-1; 8 bases align to TRBD1. Trimming took 3 bases from V and 4 from J; bases not matched to a gene: 7. The CDR3 runs to 15 residues. The germline CDR1 and CDR2 sequences are LNHDA and SQIVND (reference sequence).

V is TRBV7-9 and J is TRBJ1-3; maybe TRBD1 (6 bases). CDR1 and CDR2 from the germline V gene are SEHNR and FQNEAQ (reference sequence). The CDR3 has 16 amino acids. Trimming took off 0 bases at V and 2 bases at J, with 11 bases between the two ends. Written as DNA, the CDR3 is TGTGCCAGCAGCTTAGCGCGGACAGACGCTGGAAACACCATATATTTT. This translates into CASSLARTDAGNTIYF.

A note on this clone: A read error may produce the germline difference seen at one junction end. The V call is TRBV10-3, the J call TRBJ1-1; 9 bases are shared with TRBD1. The length of the CDR3 is 15 residues. Germline values: CDR1 ENHRY, CDR2 SYGVKD. The CDR3 DNA sequence: TGTGCCAGCAGTGGGACAGGGCAGTGGAACACTGAAGCTTTCTTT. This codes for CASSGTGQWNTEAFF.

The rearrangement joins TRBV28 to TRBJ2-7; D uncertain. Trimming removed 5 bases at V and 1 base at J, with 6 bases between. The CDR3 sequence is 12 residues long. Germline V gene sequence: CDR1 MDHEN, CDR2 SYDVKM. As DNA, the CDR3 is TGTGCCAGCAGTGCAGTTTCCTACGAGCAGTACTTC. Residues: CASSAVSYEQYF.

With regard to this clone: At one end the junction does not follow the germline gene, possibly because of a read error. V and J are TRBV7-7 and TRBJ2-5; perhaps TRBD2 as D (5 bases). CDR1 and CDR2 from the germline V gene are SSHAT and FNYEAQ (reference sequence). The CDR3 has 13 residues. DNA of the CDR3: TGTGCTAGCAGCGGACGGAGGCGGGAGACCCAGTACTTC. Its protein is CASSGRRRETQYF.

This clone was detected only once. The chain uses TRBV7-8 and TRBJ2-7; TRBD2 agrees at 8 bases. V gave up 5 bases and J gave up 3 bases; unmatched junction bases: 3. Germline CDR1 and CDR2: SGHVS and FQNEAQ. The CDR3 is 13 residues long. CDR3 loop: CASSGGTSYEQYF. In DNA, the CDR3 is TGTGCCAGCAGCGGCGGGACTAGCTACGAGCAGTACTTC.

The gene calls are TRBV27 and TRBJ2-5; tentative D call: TRBD2 (6 bases). This CDR3 comprises 16 residues. Germline CDR1 and CDR2: MNHEY and SMNVEV (reference sequence). The V end lost 8 bases, the J end lost 1 base, and 20 bases lay between the germline ends. This chain's CDR3 is CASAPVGTVVQETQYF. CDR3 in DNA: TGTGCCAGCGCCCCTGTGGGGACTGTCGTCCAAGAGACCCAGTACTTC.

This chain joins TRBV6-5 and TRBJ2-7, with a possible D match to TRBD2 (5 bases). Germline V gene data show CDR1 as MNHEY and CDR2 as SVGAGI. CDR3 length: 13 amino acids. V was shortened by 6 bases and J by 5 bases, with 14 bases between the two germline ends. The CDR3 DNA sequence: TGTGCCAGCAGCGTGAGGGCATCTCACGAGCAGTACTTC. Its translation is CASSVRASHEQYF.

The chain links TRBV9 to TRBJ2-7; TRBD2 aligns across 10 bases. Germline assignment: CDR1 SGDLS and CDR2 YYNGEE. The V segment lost 0 bases and the J segment 0 bases; nucleotides outside the gene matches: 3. CDR3 length: 16 residues. In nucleotides, the CDR3 is TGTGCCAGCAGCGTAGCGTCTAGCGGGGGCTCCTACGAGCAGTACTTC. It translates to CASSVASSGGSYEQYF.

The chain uses TRBV7-9 and TRBJ2-6; perhaps TRBD2 as D (5 bases). CDR1 SEHNR and CDR2 FQNEAQ come from the germline V gene (reference sequence). The CDR3 is 16 residues long. V lost 8 bases, J lost 4 bases, and 18 bases lay in between. The CDR3 is CASSSHGETGANVLTF. CDR3 DNA sequence: TGTGCCAGCTCATCCCATGGGGAGACCGGGGCCAACGTCCTGACTTTC.

The chain employs TRBV15 and TRBJ1-1, with 10 bases lining up with TRBD1. Germline V gene sequence: CDR1 LNHNV, CDR2 YYDKDF (reference sequence). The CDR3 is 16 residues long. The V segment lost 1 base and the J segment 3 bases; nucleotides outside the gene matches: 5. CDR3 sequence (DNA): TGTGCCACCAGCAGAGTACTCGGACAGGGGGACACTGAAGCTTTCTTT. Its protein is CATSRVLGQGDTEAFF.

The chain combines TRBV27 with TRBJ2-1, with 14 bases that match TRBD2. The CDR3 is 18 residues long. The ends lost 5 bases at V and 6 bases at J; junction bases unmatched: 12. Germline-derived CDR1 and CDR2 are MNHEY and SMNVEV (reference sequence). The CDR3 reads CASSLTSGRVHRANEQFF. DNA for the CDR3: TGTGCCAGCAGTCTGACTAGCGGGAGGGTTCACCGGGCCAATGAGCAGTTCTTC.

The chain uses TRBV6-1 and TRBJ1-2; D perhaps matches TRBD1 (5 bases). Germline V gene lookup returns CDR1 MNHNS and CDR2 SASEGT. The CDR3 is 13 amino acids. Deletions cut 3 bases from V and 6 bases from J, with 11 bases between. CDR3 DNA: TGTGCCAGCAGTGATCACAGGCCCGATGGCTACACCTTC. It specifies CASSDHRPDGYTF.

V and J are TRBV13 and TRBJ1-2; 10 bases agree with TRBD1. CDR1 and CDR2 (germline): PRHDT, FYEKMQ (reference sequence). Trimming took 5 bases from V and 8 from J; bases not matched to a gene: 8. The length of the CDR3 is 14 residues. This chain's CDR3 is CASSPGTGVGGYTF. CDR3 in DNA: TGTGCCAGCAGCCCCGGGACAGGGGTTGGCGGCTACACCTTC.

The chain combines TRBV13 with TRBJ2-7; D is perhaps TRBD1 (6 bases). Germline CDR1 and CDR2: PRHDT and FYEKMQ (reference sequence). The CDR3 consists of 14 residues. Trimming pared 5 bases from V and 2 bases from J, leaving 13 bases between. In nucleotides, the CDR3 is TGTGCCAGCAGCCCCCGGGACAAGCCCTACGAGCAGTACTTC. This gives the protein CASSPRDKPYEQYF.

The V gene is TRBV5-1, the J gene TRBJ2-3, with 7 positions matching TRBD2. J was trimmed by 2 bases and V by 0 bases; bases with no gene match: 6. CDR3 length: 16 residues. From germline, CDR1 is SGHRS and CDR2 YFSETQ. This chain's CDR3 is CASSLGASGTTDTQYF. The CDR3 bases are TGCGCCAGCAGCTTGGGGGCTAGCGGAACCACAGATACGCAGTATTTT.

The CDR3: CATQQGLNQPQHF. CDR3 nucleotide sequence: TGTGCCACACAACAGGGGCTCAATCAGCCCCAGCATTTT. The rearrangement links TRBV15 to TRBJ1-5, with 7 positions matching TRBD1. The V and J ends lost 9 bases and 3 bases, in that order; junction bases with no gene match: 5. The CDR3 spans 13 residues. Germline lookup yields CDR1 LNHNV and CDR2 YYDKDF (reference sequence). Supplemented by reference TRBV15 and TRBJ1-5, the full variable domain reads DAMVIQNPRYQVTQFGKPVTLSCSQTLNHNVMYWYQQKSSQAPKLLFHYYDKDFNNEADTPDNFQSRRPNTSFCFLDIRSPGLGDTAMYLCATQQGLNQPQHFGDGTRLSIL.

The V call is TRBV6-1, the J call TRBJ2-3; TRBD1 is a possible D gene (5 bases). The CDR3 has 15 residues. Germline V lookup: CDR1 MNHNS, CDR2 SASEGT. V lost 2 bases to trimming and J lost 1 base, with 10 bases between them. CDR3 sequence reads: CASSELTAGTDTQYF. The CDR3 DNA reads TGTGCCAGCAGTGAATTGACAGCCGGCACAGATACGCAGTATTTT.

The genes are TRBV12-5 and TRBJ2-7; TRBD1 is a possible D gene (6 bases). The germline V gene has CDR1 LGHNT and CDR2 FRNRAP. Deletions cut 7 bases from V and 3 bases from J, with 13 bases between. The CDR3 is made up of 13 amino acids. CDR3 nucleotide sequence: TGTGCTAGTGCCCCCCGACAGGACTACGAGCAGTACTTC. Protein sequence: CASAPRQDYEQYF.

The chain is built from TRBV18 and TRBJ2-5; 7 bases fit TRBD2. With 5 bases clipped from V and 5 bases from J, the junction kept 11 bases outside the gene matches. Germline V lookup: CDR1 KGHSH, CDR2 LQKENI. The CDR3 is 15 amino acids. As DNA, the CDR3 is TGTGCCAGCTCATCTCAAGCGGGGCAGAGGGAGACCCAGTACTTC. This gives the protein CASSSQAGQRETQYF.

V is TRBV27 and J is TRBJ1-5; D is uncertain. From germline, CDR1 is MNHEY and CDR2 SMNVEV (reference sequence). CDR3 length: 15 amino acids. Trimming left V 3 bases short and J 3 bases short, with 12 bases between. The CDR3 loop reads CASSLSRVLNQPQHF. The CDR3 region has the DNA TGTGCCAGCAGTTTGTCGAGAGTACTCAATCAGCCCCAGCATTTT.

The CDR3 loop is CASSFQGPDGYTF. The CDR3 bases are TGTGCCAGCAGCTTTCAGGGCCCAGATGGCTACACCTTC. V gene TRBV7-2 combines with J gene TRBJ1-2; D perhaps matches TRBD1 (5 bases). The V end lost 3 bases, the J end lost 6 bases, and 11 bases lay between the germline ends. CDR3 length equals 13 residues. Germline CDR1 SGHTA, CDR2 FQGNSA.

The chain combines TRBV14 with TRBJ2-5; 7 nucleotides agree with TRBD2. J was trimmed by 5 bases and V by 2 bases; bases with no gene match: 8. The germline CDR1 and CDR2 sequences are SGHDN and FVKESK. The CDR3 contains 15 residues. The CDR3 loop reads CASSQFPSGRETQYF. The CDR3 DNA is TGTGCCAGCAGCCAATTCCCTAGCGGCCGGGAGACCCAGTACTTC.